The rows below give T cell receptor beta chains drawn from one sample of a study of response to subunit inactivated influenza vaccine. MiXCR, applied by TCRdb to the RT-PCR reads, yields one record per CDR3 protein. Among around 530,000 distinct CDR3 sequences listed, 10% to 15% were seen once. Source: PBMCs from blood, taken on the day of vaccination. These receptors all come from a man aged 45-65 years who received an inactivated influenza vaccine. CDR3s include the opening cysteine and the closing phenylalanine or tryptophan. Fields, in order: V gene, clone size, D gene, J gene, CDR3 DNA, CDR3 protein. A D gene is named only where the DNA matches it firmly. Size is omitted from some rows. Given values are once, few, many or a class for expanded clones.

v_gene: TRBV20-1
abundance: few
d_gene: NA
j_gene: TRBJ2-1
CDR3nt: TGCAGTGCCCGGGGCGGGGAAGGCTACAATGAGCAGTTCTTC
CDR3aa: CSARGGEGYNEQFF

v_gene: TRBV29-1
abundance: many
d_gene: TRBD1
j_gene: TRBJ1-5
CDR3nt: TGCAGCGTTGAAGTCTCCGGGACAGGGAATCAGCCCCAGCATTTT
CDR3aa: CSVEVSGTGNQPQHF

v_gene: TRBV12-3/TRBV12-4
abundance: many
d_gene: TRBD1
j_gene: TRBJ1-1
CDR3nt: TGTGCCAGCAGTACCCGGGACAGGCTGAACACTGAAGCTTTCTTT
CDR3aa: CASSTRDRLNTEAFF

v_gene: TRBV6-8
abundance: NA
d_gene: NA
j_gene: TRBJ1-1
CDR3nt: TGTGCCAGCAGTTACTCGATGGTACGGGACAAGAACACTGAAGCTTTCTTT
CDR3aa: CASSYSMVRDKNTEAFF

v_gene: TRBV18
abundance: few
d_gene: NA
j_gene: TRBJ2-1
CDR3nt: TGTGCCAGCGCTAAGCGGGACAGCCTCTTATACAATGAGCAGTTCTTC
CDR3aa: CASAKRDSLLYNEQFF

v_gene: TRBV29-1
abundance: few
d_gene: TRBD2
j_gene: TRBJ2-3
CDR3nt: TGCAGCGTTAAAAAGCGGGGAATCACAGATACGCAGTATTTT
CDR3aa: CSVKKRGITDTQYF

v_gene: TRBV12-3/TRBV12-4
abundance: many
d_gene: NA
j_gene: TRBJ2-5
CDR3nt: TGTGCCAGCAGTAGAAACTGGGGCGAGACCCAGTACTTC
CDR3aa: CASSRNWGETQYF

v_gene: TRBV12-3/TRBV12-4
abundance: NA
d_gene: NA
j_gene: TRBJ2-5
CDR3nt: TGTGCCAGCAGTGGACAGGGAGGGTTAAAGACCCAGTACTTC
CDR3aa: CASSGQGGLKTQYF

v_gene: TRBV12-3/TRBV12-4
abundance: many
d_gene: NA
j_gene: TRBJ2-2
CDR3nt: TGTGCCAGCAGTGGGTCCACCGGGGAGCTGTTTTTT
CDR3aa: CASSGSTGELFF

v_gene: TRBV20-1
abundance: few
d_gene: TRBD1
j_gene: TRBJ1-2
CDR3nt: TGCAGTGCCCACAGGGGAAACTATGGCTACACCTTC
CDR3aa: CSAHRGNYGYTF

v_gene: TRBV25-1
abundance: few
d_gene: NA
j_gene: TRBJ2-1
CDR3nt: TGTGCCAGCAGTGAATTTGGGGATTCCGGGCAGTTCTTC
CDR3aa: CASSEFGDSGQFF

v_gene: TRBV7-2
abundance: NA
d_gene: NA
j_gene: TRBJ2-3
CDR3nt: TGTGCCAGCAGCTTAGCAGTGGGGAGGGATACGCAGTATTTT
CDR3aa: CASSLAVGRDTQYF

v_gene: TRBV29-1
abundance: NA
d_gene: NA
j_gene: TRBJ2-3
CDR3nt: TGCAGCGTTCTCGGGATAGCGCAGTGGTATTTT
CDR3aa: CSVLGIAQWYF

v_gene: TRBV4-3
abundance: few
d_gene: NA
j_gene: TRBJ2-7
CDR3nt: TGCGCCAGCAGCCAAGAACCCAGAGCCCACGAGCAGTACTTC
CDR3aa: CASSQEPRAHEQYF

v_gene: TRBV7-2
abundance: NA
d_gene: NA
j_gene: TRBJ2-1
CDR3nt: TGTGCCAGCAGCCTTAGGGGGGCGATAGCTTACAATGAGCAGTTCTTC
CDR3aa: CASSLRGAIAYNEQFF

v_gene: TRBV4-2
abundance: few
d_gene: NA
j_gene: TRBJ2-7
CDR3nt: TGTGCCAGCAGCCAGTTAGTTGGGAGCTATCTCCACGAGCAGTACTTC
CDR3aa: CASSQLVGSYLHEQYF

v_gene: TRBV2
abundance: NA
d_gene: NA
j_gene: TRBJ1-2
CDR3nt: TGTGCCAGCAGTCAACTACAGTGGGCGGACTATGGCTACACCTTC
CDR3aa: CASSQLQWADYGYTF

v_gene: TRBV27
abundance: NA
d_gene: NA
j_gene: TRBJ2-5
CDR3nt: TGTGCCACCCGCTTAAACGGAGGGGGAGAGACCCAGTACTTC
CDR3aa: CATRLNGGGETQYF

v_gene: TRBV7-2
abundance: many
d_gene: TRBD1
j_gene: TRBJ2-3
CDR3nt: TGTGCCAGCAGGATGACAGGGATTAAGGATACGCAGTATTTT
CDR3aa: CASRMTGIKDTQYF

v_gene: TRBV7-2
abundance: NA
d_gene: NA
j_gene: TRBJ2-2
CDR3nt: TGTGCCAGCAGCACCGGTAGTCGCCCGCTGTTTTTT
CDR3aa: CASSTGSRPLFF

v_gene: TRBV6-6
abundance: many
d_gene: NA
j_gene: TRBJ2-7
CDR3nt: TGTGCCAGCAGTTTGTCTCAGGGAAACGAGCAGTACTTC
CDR3aa: CASSLSQGNEQYF

v_gene: TRBV11-2
abundance: NA
d_gene: NA
j_gene: TRBJ2-1
CDR3nt: TGTGCCAGCACCGTTGGCTACAATGAGCAGTTCTTC
CDR3aa: CASTVGYNEQFF

v_gene: TRBV10-3
abundance: few
d_gene: TRBD1
j_gene: TRBJ1-3
CDR3nt: TGTGCCATCAGTGATAACCAGGGGGTTAGCTCTGGAAACACCATATATTTT
CDR3aa: CAISDNQGVSSGNTIYF

v_gene: TRBV6-6
abundance: many
d_gene: TRBD1
j_gene: TRBJ2-7
CDR3nt: TGTGCCAGCAGTTACCGGACAGGGATCGAGCAGTACTTC
CDR3aa: CASSYRTGIEQYF

v_gene: TRBV7-3
abundance: many
d_gene: NA
j_gene: TRBJ2-5
CDR3nt: TGTGCCAGCAGCCATGACTCGAACCAAGAGACCCAGTACTTC
CDR3aa: CASSHDSNQETQYF

v_gene: TRBV7-9
abundance: few
d_gene: NA
j_gene: TRBJ2-1
CDR3nt: TGTGCCAGCAGCTTTTCTTTCCGGGGGGAGCAGTTCTTC
CDR3aa: CASSFSFRGEQFF

v_gene: TRBV4-3
abundance: few
d_gene: NA
j_gene: TRBJ2-7
CDR3nt: TGCGCCAGCAGCCAAGAGGAGGGGAACTACGAGCAGTACTTC
CDR3aa: CASSQEEGNYEQYF

v_gene: TRBV6-2/TRBV6-3
abundance: many
d_gene: TRBD2
j_gene: TRBJ2-7
CDR3nt: TGTGCCAGCAGTTATCGGGCTAGCGGGGCCTACGAGCAGTACTTC
CDR3aa: CASSYRASGAYEQYF

v_gene: TRBV7-1
abundance: few
d_gene: NA
j_gene: TRBJ2-4
CDR3nt: TGTGCCAGCAGCTCTGTCCCGGGACAAAGTCCCTCGGGCCGACTAGCCAAAAACATTCAGTACTTC
CDR3aa: CASSSVPGQSPSGRLAKNIQYF

v_gene: TRBV3-1
abundance: few
d_gene: NA
j_gene: TRBJ2-7
CDR3nt: TGTGCCAGCAGCCAAGATTGGACCGGATCCTACGAGCAGTACTTC
CDR3aa: CASSQDWTGSYEQYF

v_gene: TRBV19
abundance: NA
d_gene: NA
j_gene: TRBJ2-7
CDR3nt: TGTGCCAGTAGTATTTTGGGCAGGGTTGTCGAGCAGTACTTC
CDR3aa: CASSILGRVVEQYF

v_gene: TRBV25-1
abundance: many
d_gene: NA
j_gene: TRBJ2-3
CDR3nt: TGTGCCAGCAGTGTCTCGGGACTCGCTACGCAGTATTTT
CDR3aa: CASSVSGLATQYF

v_gene: TRBV7-9
abundance: many
d_gene: NA
j_gene: TRBJ2-7
CDR3nt: TGTGCCAGCAGCTTAGCTGACGGATACGAGCAGTACTTC
CDR3aa: CASSLADGYEQYF

v_gene: TRBV7-6
abundance: NA
d_gene: NA
j_gene: TRBJ2-5
CDR3nt: TGTGCCAGCAGCAAAGGGGGGTCCTGGCGCCAAGAGACCCAGTACTTC
CDR3aa: CASSKGGSWRQETQYF

v_gene: TRBV6-1
abundance: few
d_gene: TRBD1
j_gene: TRBJ1-6
CDR3nt: TGTGCCAGCAGAACTGCCGACAGGGCTAATTCACCCCTCCACTTT
CDR3aa: CASRTADRANSPLHF

v_gene: TRBV30
abundance: NA
d_gene: TRBD1
j_gene: TRBJ2-7
CDR3nt: TGTGCCTGCCTGGACAGGACCACCTACGAGCAGTACTTC
CDR3aa: CACLDRTTYEQYF

v_gene: TRBV4-3
abundance: few
d_gene: NA
j_gene: TRBJ1-6
CDR3nt: TGCGCCAGCAGGGAAAGTTTCATCTCCTATAATTCACCCCTCCACTTT
CDR3aa: CASRESFISYNSPLHF

v_gene: TRBV6-7
abundance: few
d_gene: TRBD1
j_gene: TRBJ1-5
CDR3nt: TGTGCCAGCAGGACCGGGACAGGGAGCGGCGGTGGCAATCAGCCCCAGCATTTT
CDR3aa: CASRTGTGSGGGNQPQHF

v_gene: TRBV29-1
abundance: NA
d_gene: NA
j_gene: TRBJ2-1
CDR3nt: TGCAGCTTAAAGCCTGGGCACGATTACAATGAGCAGTTCTTC
CDR3aa: CSLKPGHDYNEQFF

v_gene: TRBV11-2
abundance: NA
d_gene: NA
j_gene: TRBJ2-3
CDR3nt: TGTGCCAGCAGTTCCCGACAGCAACGAGTCACAGATACGCAGTATTTT
CDR3aa: CASSSRQQRVTDTQYF

v_gene: TRBV6-1
abundance: many
d_gene: NA
j_gene: TRBJ1-5
CDR3nt: TGTGCCAGCAGTGAAGCAGCGGGTCAGCCCCAGCATTTT
CDR3aa: CASSEAAGQPQHF

v_gene: TRBV28
abundance: few
d_gene: TRBD2
j_gene: TRBJ2-4
CDR3nt: TGTGCCAGCAGTTTCCCTCTAGCGGGAGGGCCGGTCATGTTTCGGGCCAAAAACATTCAGTACTTC
CDR3aa: CASSFPLAGGPVMFRAKNIQYF

v_gene: TRBV29-1
abundance: NA
d_gene: NA
j_gene: TRBJ2-1
CDR3nt: TGCAACGTTGCTTCGCCTAGAGCGGAGAGCTCCTACAATGAGCAGTTCTTC
CDR3aa: CNVASPRAESSYNEQFF

v_gene: TRBV4-1
abundance: few
d_gene: NA
j_gene: TRBJ1-2
CDR3nt: TGCGCCAGCAGTCAAGATGTGCGGGCGGGCTACACCTTC
CDR3aa: CASSQDVRAGYTF

v_gene: TRBV28
abundance: NA
d_gene: TRBD1
j_gene: TRBJ1-2
CDR3nt: TGTGCCAGCAGTCGACAGGGGGTCTATGGCTACACCTTC
CDR3aa: CASSRQGVYGYTF

v_gene: TRBV28
abundance: many
d_gene: NA
j_gene: TRBJ1-1
CDR3nt: TGTGCCAGCAGTTTAACGGGACCTAACACTGAAGCTTTCTTT
CDR3aa: CASSLTGPNTEAFF

v_gene: TRBV20-1
abundance: NA
d_gene: TRBD1
j_gene: TRBJ2-7
CDR3nt: TGCAGTGCTAGAGAGGGACAGGGGGCACGTGAGCAGTACTTC
CDR3aa: CSAREGQGAREQYF

v_gene: TRBV20-1
abundance: few
d_gene: NA
j_gene: TRBJ2-1
CDR3nt: TGCAGTGCTAGTAAGATATCCTCCAGCTATGAGCAGTTCTTC
CDR3aa: CSASKISSSYEQFF